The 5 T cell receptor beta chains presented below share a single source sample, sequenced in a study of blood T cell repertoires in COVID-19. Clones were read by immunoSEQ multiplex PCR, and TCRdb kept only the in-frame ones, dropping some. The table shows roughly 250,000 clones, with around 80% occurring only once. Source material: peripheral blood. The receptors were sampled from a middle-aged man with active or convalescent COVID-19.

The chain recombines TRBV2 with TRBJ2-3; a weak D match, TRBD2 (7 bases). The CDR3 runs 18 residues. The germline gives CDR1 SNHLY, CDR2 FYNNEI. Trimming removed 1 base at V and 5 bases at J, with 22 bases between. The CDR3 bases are TGTGCCAGCAGTGAAGGTTTAGGGGGAGGGCCGCGTGGAGATACGCAGTATTTT. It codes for CASSEGLGGGPRGDTQYF.

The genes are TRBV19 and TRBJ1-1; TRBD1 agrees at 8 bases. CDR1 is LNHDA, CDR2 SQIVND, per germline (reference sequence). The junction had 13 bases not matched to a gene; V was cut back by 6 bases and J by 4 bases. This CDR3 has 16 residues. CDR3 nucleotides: TGTGCCAGTAGAGGGCAGGGGGCGATTTTCTCCACTGAAGCTTTCTTT. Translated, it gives CASRGQGAIFSTEAFF.

CDR3 amino acids: CASSLALEGGLNYNEQFF. As DNA, the CDR3 is TGTGCCAGCAGCTTGGCGCTTGAGGGCGGCTTGAACTACAATGAGCAGTTCTTC. The chain couples TRBV5-8 to TRBJ2-1, with D possibly matching TRBD2 (5 bases). Trimming took 0 bases from V and 3 from J, leaving 19 bases between them. This CDR3 region has 18 residues. The V gene's germline CDR1 is SGHTS and CDR2 YDEGEE. The full variable domain, rest sourced from reference TRBV5-8 and TRBJ2-1, is EAGVTQSPTHLIKTRGQQATLRCSPISGHTSVYWYQQALGLGLQFLLWYDEGEERNRGNFPPRFSGRQFPNYSSELNVNALELEDSALYLCASSLALEGGLNYNEQFFGPGTRLTVL.

Here the CDR3 reads CASSQVTGNSPLHF. The CDR3 DNA sequence: TGTGCCAGCAGCCAAGTAACAGGGAATTCACCCCTCCACTTT. The genes are TRBV3-1 (or the pseudogene TRBV3-2) and TRBJ1-6, with D possibly TRBD1 on 6 matching bases. The CDR3 spans 14 residues. Trimming stripped 1 base from V and 7 bases from J, with 8 bases between. The germline V gene encodes CDR1 LGHDT and CDR2 YNNKEL (reference sequence).

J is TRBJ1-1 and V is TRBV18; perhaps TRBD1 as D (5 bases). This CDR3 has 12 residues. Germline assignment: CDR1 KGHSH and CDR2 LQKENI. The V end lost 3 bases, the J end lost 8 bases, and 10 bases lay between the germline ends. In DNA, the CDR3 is TGTGCCAGCTCACCGGAAAGGACAGAAGCTTTCTTT. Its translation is CASSPERTEAFF.